This entry lists 19 T cell receptor beta chains sequenced from one sample in a study of T-cell reconstitution after alpha-beta-depleted transplantation in children. TCRbeta library construction was performed incorporating unique molecular identifiers. TCRdb used MiXCR to reprocess the PCR reads, holding one entry per CDR3 protein. The profile shows about 420,000 distinct CDR3 sequences, around 16% of them singletons. The material sequenced was PBMCs, mostly from graft donor cells, taken 360 days after TCRalphabeta/CD19-depleted stem cell transplant. These receptors were collected from a boy younger than two who had a stem cell transplant for Wiskott-Aldrich syndrome, so the T cells may come from the graft donor.

As to this clonotype: Sequence at one end of the junction differs from germline and may be a read error. The V call is TRBV12-3 or TRBV12-4, the J call TRBJ1-2; D might be TRBD1 (5 bases). CDR3 length: 14 amino acids. CDR3 amino acids: CASSLGGSGQLGPF. The CDR3 DNA reads as TGTGCCAGCAGTTTAGGGGGCTCTGGGCAACTTGGCCCCTTC.

The sample holds a few counts of this clonotype. The chain joins TRBV7-2 to TRBJ2-7; a possible D gene is TRBD2 (5 bases). Germline assignment: CDR1 SGHTA and CDR2 FQGNSA. The V gene lost 5 bases and the J gene lost 5 bases, with 13 bases spanning the gap. The CDR3 has 13 residues. The DNA for the CDR3 is TGTGCCAGCAGCCGAACGAGGGAAAACGAGCAGTACTTC. This encodes CASSRTRENEQYF. Drawing the rest from reference TRBV7-2 and TRBJ2-7, the complete variable domain is GAGVSQSPSNKVTEKGKDVELRCDPISGHTALYWYRQSLGQGLEFLIYFQGNSAPDKSGLPSDRFSAERTGGSVSTLTIQRTQQEDSAVYLCASSRTRENEQYFGPGTRLTVT.

The rearrangement joins TRBV6-5 to TRBJ2-1; maybe TRBD2 (5 bases). Trimming removed 2 bases at V and 9 bases at J, with 20 bases between. The CDR3 extends over 16 amino acids. Germline assignment: CDR1 MNHEY and CDR2 SVGAGI. CDR3 sequence reads: CASSYAVGPGYGEQFF. DNA of the CDR3: TGTGCCAGCAGTTACGCAGTGGGCCCGGGATACGGTGAGCAGTTCTTC.

This chain uses TRBV7-7 with TRBJ2-7, with 9 bases aligning to TRBD1. J was trimmed by 6 bases and V by 6 bases; bases with no gene match: 6. CDR1 and CDR2 from the germline V gene are SSHAT and FNYEAQ (reference sequence). CDR3 size: 13 residues. This CDR3 reads CASSMDRGFEQYF. In nucleotides, the CDR3 is TGTGCCAGCAGTATGGACAGGGGATTCGAGCAGTACTTC.

The rearrangement uses TRBV2 and TRBJ2-2; D not resolved. V shed 5 bases and J shed 4 bases, with 14 bases lying between them. The CDR3 consists of 15 residues. CDR1 is SNHLY, CDR2 FYNNEI, per germline. The CDR3 region is CASSTEVVATGELFF. In nucleotides, the CDR3 is TGTGCCAGCAGTACGGAAGTCGTAGCCACCGGGGAGCTGTTTTTT.

Here the CDR3 DNA reads TGTGCCAGCAGCTTAGCGACGAGTAGCGCGGGGATCTCCTACGAGCAGTACTTC. Translating it yields CASSLATSSAGISYEQYF. The rearrangement uses TRBV7-8 and TRBJ2-7; tentatively, D is TRBD2 (6 bases). This CDR3 has 18 residues. V lost 0 bases, J lost 0 bases, and 18 bases lay in between. Germline V gene sequence: CDR1 SGHVS, CDR2 FQNEAQ.

Only a few counts were recorded for this clonotype. The chain joins TRBV6-2 or TRBV6-3 to TRBJ2-3; 9 bases line up with TRBD1. Germline CDR1 reads MNHEY; CDR2 reads SVGEGT. The CDR3 consists of 15 residues. Germline trimming cut 7 bases from V and 6 bases from J; bases unmatched to any gene: 11. The DNA of the CDR3 is TGTGCCAGCACCCAGGCCGGGACAGGGAAGGATACGCAGTATTTT. It codes for CASTQAGTGKDTQYF.

This clonotype was recorded a few times. The gene calls are TRBV6-2 or TRBV6-3 and TRBJ2-3; 7 bases map to TRBD2. Unmatched junction bases numbered 4, after V lost 4 bases and J lost 0 bases. CDR1 MNHEY and CDR2 SVGEGT come from the germline V gene. The CDR3 runs 15 residues. In nucleotides, the CDR3 is TGTGCCAGCAGTTTAACTAGCGAAAGCACAGATACGCAGTATTTT. Translating gives CASSLTSESTDTQYF.

The rearrangement links TRBV30 to TRBJ2-1; 7 positions match TRBD1. The germline V gene encodes CDR1 GTSNPN and CDR2 SVGIG (reference sequence). With V trimmed by 2 bases and J by 4 bases, 2 bases remained unmatched. The CDR3 consists of 13 residues. The CDR3 sequence is CAWSWDSYNEQFF. The CDR3 DNA is TGTGCCTGGAGTTGGGACAGTTACAATGAGCAGTTCTTC.

This clonotype occurred a few times. The J gene is TRBJ2-1, the V gene TRBV10-3; D is ambiguous. CDR1 and CDR2 (germline): ENHRY, SYGVKD. There are 13 residues in the CDR3. Deletions cut 7 bases from V and 1 base from J, with 8 bases between. The CDR3, as DNA: TGTGCCATCACCCCTTCGTCCTACAATGAGCAGTTCTTC. It translates to CAITPSSYNEQFF.

The gene calls are TRBV15 and TRBJ2-1; TRBD2 is a possible D gene (5 bases). The V end was cut by 0 bases, the J end by 4 bases, with 7 bases between. The germline V gene encodes CDR1 LNHNV and CDR2 YYDKDF (reference sequence). The CDR3 has 14 residues. CDR3 amino acids: CATSRDRRYNEQFF. DNA for the CDR3: TGTGCCACCAGCAGAGATCGGAGGTACAATGAGCAGTTCTTC. Complete variable domain (other parts from reference TRBV15 and TRBJ2-1): DAMVIQNPRYQVTQFGKPVTLSCSQTLNHNVMYWYQQKSSQAPKLLFHYYDKDFNNEADTPDNFQSRRPNTSFCFLDIRSPGLGDTAMYLCATSRDRRYNEQFFGPGTRLTVL.

This clonotype has more than one count but fewer than ten. The chain carries TRBV18 and TRBJ2-1, with 10 bases fitting TRBD2. The germline V gene has CDR1 KGHSH and CDR2 LQKENI. The junction had 5 bases not matched to a gene; V was cut back by 0 bases and J by 9 bases. This CDR3 has 15 residues. The CDR3 is CASSPPQRGGSEQFF. The DNA for the CDR3 is TGTGCCAGCTCACCACCCCAGCGGGGGGGGAGTGAGCAGTTCTTC.

This chain links TRBV6-2 or TRBV6-3 with TRBJ2-6; no firm D call. CDR3 length equals 17 residues. V lost 5 bases and J lost 1, with 15 bases in between. CDR1 and CDR2 (germline): MNHEY, SVGEGT. The CDR3 loop reads CASSPGPWGSGANVLTF. The CDR3 region has the DNA TGTGCCAGCAGTCCCGGACCTTGGGGTTCTGGGGCCAACGTCCTGACTTTC.

The chain joins TRBV5-6 to TRBJ1-2; possible D gene TRBD1, 6 bases. This CDR3 spans 15 amino acids. Trimming pared 0 bases from V and 7 bases from J, leaving 16 bases between. Looked up from germline, CDR1 is SGHDT and CDR2 is YYEEEE. The CDR3 reads CASSLVGSGGLGYTF. The CDR3 coding sequence is TGTGCCAGCAGCTTGGTGGGTTCCGGGGGCCTTGGCTACACCTTC.

This clonotype showed up just a few times. This chain uses TRBV10-3 with TRBJ2-1, with D possibly being TRBD1 (5 bases). This CDR3 contains 14 residues. The V gene's germline CDR1 is ENHRY and CDR2 SYGVKD. Trimming removed 3 bases from V and 3 bases from J, with 9 bases in between. The DNA for the CDR3 is TGTGCCATCAGTGAACAGGCTAACTACAATGAGCAGTTCTTC. Protein product: CAISEQANYNEQFF.

The V and J genes are TRBV10-2 and TRBJ2-3, with D hard to call. There are 13 residues in the CDR3. CDR1 and CDR2 (germline): WSHSY, SAAADI. Trimming removed 4 bases at V and 3 bases at J, with 8 bases between. The DNA of the CDR3 is TGCGCCAGCAGTGTTTTCAGGACAGATACGCAGTATTTT. Its protein product is CASSVFRTDTQYF.

In this sample, this clonotype turned up many times. The gene calls are TRBV7-9 and TRBJ2-1; no clear D gene. The germline CDR1 and CDR2 sequences are SEHNR and FQNEAQ (reference sequence). The V end lost 5 bases, the J end lost 8 bases, and 10 bases lay between the germline ends. This CDR3 has 12 amino acids. Here the CDR3 reads CASSPSRDEQFF. Here the CDR3 DNA reads TGTGCCAGCAGCCCGAGTCGTGATGAGCAGTTCTTC. The full variable domain, its missing parts supplied by reference TRBV7-9 and TRBJ2-1, is DTGVSQNPRHKITKRGQNVTFRCDPISEHNRLYWYRQTLGQGPEFLTYFQNEAQLEKSRLLSDRFSAERPKGSFSTLEIQRTEQGDSAMYLCASSPSRDEQFFGPGTRLTVL.

The chain recombines TRBV29-1 with TRBJ2-1; 9 bases match TRBD2. Looked up from germline, CDR1 is SQVTM and CDR2 is ANQGSEA. This CDR3 spans 16 amino acids. V lost 5 bases, J lost 1 base, and 9 bases stayed unmatched. As DNA, the CDR3 is TGCAGCGTTACGGGACTAGCAGATTTTTCCTACAATGAGCAGTTCTTC. Translation: CSVTGLADFSYNEQFF.

This chain connects TRBV7-2 to TRBJ2-5; possibly TRBD2 for D (6 bases). The germline V and J ends were trimmed by 2 bases and 1 base, with 11 bases remaining between them. The germline V gene encodes CDR1 SGHTA and CDR2 FQGNSA. The CDR3 consists of 15 residues. CDR3 loop: CASSLRGTPQETQYF. The DNA of the CDR3 is TGTGCCAGCAGCTTACGCGGGACTCCCCAAGAGACCCAGTACTTC. The variable domain in full, completed from reference TRBV7-2 and TRBJ2-5, reads GAGVSQSPSNKVTEKGKDVELRCDPISGHTALYWYRQSLGQGLEFLIYFQGNSAPDKSGLPSDRFSAERTGGSVSTLTIQRTQQEDSAVYLCASSLRGTPQETQYFGPGTRLLVL.